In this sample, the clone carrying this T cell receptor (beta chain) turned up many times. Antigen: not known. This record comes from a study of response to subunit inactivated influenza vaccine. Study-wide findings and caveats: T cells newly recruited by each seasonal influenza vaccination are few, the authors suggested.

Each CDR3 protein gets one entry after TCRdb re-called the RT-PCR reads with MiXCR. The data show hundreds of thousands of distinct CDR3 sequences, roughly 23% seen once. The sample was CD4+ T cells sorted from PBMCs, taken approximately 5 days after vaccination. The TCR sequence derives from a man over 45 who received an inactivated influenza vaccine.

The CDR3 coding sequence is TGTGCCAGCAGTTACAGAGCGAACACCGGGGAGCTGTTTTTT. Its protein product is CASSYRANTGELFF. The chain combines TRBV27 with TRBJ2-2; D not certain. There are 14 residues in the CDR3. The V gene's germline CDR1 is MNHEY and CDR2 SMNVEV (reference sequence). Trimming removed 4 bases at V and 0 bases at J, with 6 bases between.